What follows describes a single T cell receptor beta chain. This sample is drawn from a study of blood T cells in healthy people across ages. Alongside a J-beta primer mix, a sample-barcoded 5' primer served in a second PCR lasting about 7 to 12 cycles. MiXCR was run by TCRdb on the 5' RACE reads, yielding one entry per CDR3 protein. The repertoire holds about 780,000 distinct CDR3 sequences, with about half as singletons. This CDR3 has 15 residues. The V and J ends lost 4 bases and 4 bases respectively, with 16 bases between them. In germline, CDR1 is LGHNA, CDR2 YSLEER. V and J are TRBV4-3 and TRBJ2-5; D call uncertain. The sequence came from a man aged 80 or over in good health. Input material: blood. The CDR3 bases are TGCGCCAGCAGCCCCACTCCGGGCCCCAGAGAGACCCAGTACTTC. It yields the protein CASSPTPGPRETQYF.